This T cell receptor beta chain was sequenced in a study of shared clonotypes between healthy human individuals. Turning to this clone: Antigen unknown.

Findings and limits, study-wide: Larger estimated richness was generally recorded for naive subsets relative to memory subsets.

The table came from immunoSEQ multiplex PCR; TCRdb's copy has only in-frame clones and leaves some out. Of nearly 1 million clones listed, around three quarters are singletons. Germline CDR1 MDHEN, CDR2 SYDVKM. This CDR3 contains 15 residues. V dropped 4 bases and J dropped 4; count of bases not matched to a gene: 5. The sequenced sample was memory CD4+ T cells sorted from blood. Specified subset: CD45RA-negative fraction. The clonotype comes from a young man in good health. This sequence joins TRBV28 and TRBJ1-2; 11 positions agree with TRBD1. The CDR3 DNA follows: TGTGCCAGCAGTTCGGGACAGGGGGGAGCCTATGGCTACACCTTC. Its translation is CASSSGQGGAYGYTF.